The T cell receptor (beta chain) described here comes from a study of human T cells and chemical hapten exposure. Study-wide points: With patch test score, the counts of PT1 expanded TCRs showed a positive correlation.

To note about this clonotype: As yet, its antigen is unknown.

The CDR3 totals 15 residues. V was pared by 3 bases and J by 7 bases, with 9 bases of the junction left unmatched. The germline V gene encodes CDR1 LNHDA and CDR2 SQIVND (reference sequence). Time point denoted: patch test 2, 6 weeks after DPC sensitization. Treatment described: therapeutic diphenylcyclopropenone sensitization with weekly scalp DPC. TCRdb recomputed calls from the RACE reads with MiXCR, one row per CDR3 protein. The data hold some 81,000 distinct CDR3 sequences, with 11% observed a single time. Sample: whole blood, taken in connection with sensitization to the hapten diphenylcyclopropenone (DPC). The chain carries TRBV19 and TRBJ2-1; 7 nucleotides match TRBD1. The sequence was collected from a man younger than 35 with alopecia areata. Some clones in this sample may be carry-over from other donors' samples. The CDR3 region has the DNA TGTGCCAGTAGTATCTCCGTTTTGACAGGGAATGAGCAGTTCTTC. It specifies CASSISVLTGNEQFF.